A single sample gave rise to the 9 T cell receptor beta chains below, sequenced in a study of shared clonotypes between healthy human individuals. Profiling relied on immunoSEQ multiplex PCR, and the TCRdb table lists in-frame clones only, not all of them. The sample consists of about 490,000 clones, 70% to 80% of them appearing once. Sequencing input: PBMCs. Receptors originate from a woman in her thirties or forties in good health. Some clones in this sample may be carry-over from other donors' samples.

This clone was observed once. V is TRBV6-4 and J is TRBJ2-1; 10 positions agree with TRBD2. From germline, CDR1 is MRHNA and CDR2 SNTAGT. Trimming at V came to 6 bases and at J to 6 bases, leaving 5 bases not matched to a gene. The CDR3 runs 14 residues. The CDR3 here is CASSTSGTPNEQFF. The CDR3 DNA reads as TGTGCCAGCAGCACTAGCGGGACCCCCAATGAGCAGTTCTTC.

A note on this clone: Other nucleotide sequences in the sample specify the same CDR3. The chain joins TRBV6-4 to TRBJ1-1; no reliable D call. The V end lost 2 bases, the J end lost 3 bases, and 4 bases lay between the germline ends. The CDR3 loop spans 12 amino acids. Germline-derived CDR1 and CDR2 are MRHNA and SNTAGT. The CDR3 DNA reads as TGTGCCAGCAGTGACGGACACACTGAAGCTTTCTTT. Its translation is CASSDGHTEAFF.

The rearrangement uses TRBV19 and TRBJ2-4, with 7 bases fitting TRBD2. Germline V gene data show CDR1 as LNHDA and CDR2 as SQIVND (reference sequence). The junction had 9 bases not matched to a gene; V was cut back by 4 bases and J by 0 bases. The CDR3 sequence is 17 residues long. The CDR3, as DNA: TGTGCCAGTAGTAGGGATGGGGGAGGGCTAGCCAAAAACATTCAGTACTTC. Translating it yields CASSRDGGGLAKNIQYF.

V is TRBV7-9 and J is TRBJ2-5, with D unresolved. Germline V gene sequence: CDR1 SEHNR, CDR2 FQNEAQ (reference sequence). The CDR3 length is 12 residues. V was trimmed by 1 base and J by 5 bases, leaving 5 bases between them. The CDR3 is CASSLGWETQYF. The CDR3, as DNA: TGTGCCAGCAGCTTAGGGTGGGAGACCCAGTACTTC.

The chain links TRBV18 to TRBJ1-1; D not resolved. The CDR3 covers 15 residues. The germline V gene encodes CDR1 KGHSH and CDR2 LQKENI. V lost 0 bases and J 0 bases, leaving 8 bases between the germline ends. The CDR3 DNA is TGTGCCAGCTCACCACCCGGCAGATTGAACACTGAAGCTTTCTTT. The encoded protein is CASSPPGRLNTEAFF.

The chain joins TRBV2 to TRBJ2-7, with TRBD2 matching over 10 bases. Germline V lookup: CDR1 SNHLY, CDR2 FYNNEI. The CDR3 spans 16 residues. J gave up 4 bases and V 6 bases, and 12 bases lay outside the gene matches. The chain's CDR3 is CASRAPSGGAPYEQYF. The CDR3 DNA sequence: TGTGCCAGCAGGGCCCCTAGCGGGGGCGCCCCTTACGAGCAGTACTTC.

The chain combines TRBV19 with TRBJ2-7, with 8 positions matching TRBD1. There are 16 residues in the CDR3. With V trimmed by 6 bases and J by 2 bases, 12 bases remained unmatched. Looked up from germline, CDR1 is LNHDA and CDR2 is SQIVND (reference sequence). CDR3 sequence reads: CASSYPPGQAPYEQYF. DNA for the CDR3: TGTGCCAGTAGCTACCCCCCGGGACAGGCGCCCTACGAGCAGTACTTC.

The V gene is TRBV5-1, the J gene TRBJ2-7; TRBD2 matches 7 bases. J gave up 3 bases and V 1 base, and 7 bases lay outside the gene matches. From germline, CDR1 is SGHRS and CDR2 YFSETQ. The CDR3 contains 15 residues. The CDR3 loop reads CASSLRSGNLYEQYF. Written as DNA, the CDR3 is TGCGCCAGCAGCTTGAGGAGCGGGAATCTCTACGAGCAGTACTTC.

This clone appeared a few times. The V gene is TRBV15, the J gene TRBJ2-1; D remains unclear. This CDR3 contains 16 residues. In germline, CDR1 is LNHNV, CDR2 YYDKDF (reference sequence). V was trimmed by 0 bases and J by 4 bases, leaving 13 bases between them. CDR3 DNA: TGTGCCACCAGCAGAGATCGATGGTACGGTTACAATGAGCAGTTCTTC. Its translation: CATSRDRWYGYNEQFF.